This entry concerns a single T cell receptor (beta chain). The repertoire was sequenced with immunoSEQ multiplex PCR; TCRdb's copy has only in-frame clones and lacks some. The data contain approximately 250,000 clones, 90% of them singletons. The sample comes from a study of blood T cell repertoires in COVID-19. Recruits, aged about 18 to 100 years, lived in under 25 US areas. Clinical history reported by participants formed the basis on which cohorts were assigned. The trim removed 5 bases at V and 10 bases at J, leaving 17 bases unmatched. Germline assignment: CDR1 MNHNY and CDR2 SVGAGI (reference sequence). The CDR3 consists of 17 residues.

The sequencing sample was made of PBMCs or T cells enriched from blood (not recorded which). The chain recombines TRBV6-6 with TRBJ1-6; the match to TRBD1 covers 7 bases. The source of this sequence is a woman younger than 45 with acute COVID-19. The CDR3 loop reads CASSPRLGGVFPSPLHF. The CDR3 region has the DNA TGTGCCAGCAGTCCACGCCTAGGGGGCGTTTTCCCCTCACCCCTCCACTTT.